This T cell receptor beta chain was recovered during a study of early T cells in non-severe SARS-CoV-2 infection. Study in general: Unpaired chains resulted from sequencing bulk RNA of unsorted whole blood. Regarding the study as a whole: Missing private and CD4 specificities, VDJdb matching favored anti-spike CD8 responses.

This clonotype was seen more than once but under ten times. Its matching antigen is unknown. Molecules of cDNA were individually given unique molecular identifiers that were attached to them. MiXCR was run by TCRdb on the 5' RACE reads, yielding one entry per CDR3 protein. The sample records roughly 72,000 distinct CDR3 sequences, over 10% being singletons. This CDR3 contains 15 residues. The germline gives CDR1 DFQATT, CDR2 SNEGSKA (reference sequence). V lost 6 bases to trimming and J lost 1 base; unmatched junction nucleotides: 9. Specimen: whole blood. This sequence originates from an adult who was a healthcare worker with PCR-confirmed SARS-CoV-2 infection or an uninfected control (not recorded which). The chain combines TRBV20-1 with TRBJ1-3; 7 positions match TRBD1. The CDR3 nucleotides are TGCAGTGCAATCTCGAACAGGGGTTCTGGAAACACCATATATTTT. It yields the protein CSAISNRGSGNTIYF.